This TCR beta chain was identified in a study of cytomegalovirus exposure and HLA in healthy donors. The PCR made use of 60 Vbeta and 13 Jbeta primers. Only in-frame clones appear in the TCRdb table, and some are missing; sequencing was by immunoSEQ multiplex PCR. Among 150,000 to 190,000 clones, 82% were seen once, and the ten largest hold 5.5% to 8.5%. This clone appeared once. CDR1 is SGHTA and CDR2 is FQGTGA in the germline V gene. The CDR3 consists of 16 residues. V dropped 2 bases and J dropped 9; count of bases not matched to a gene: 8. The receptor's source is a woman in her 50s in good health and CMV-seropositive. The sequenced sample consisted of PBMCs. The V call is TRBV7-3, the J call TRBJ2-1; TRBD2 aligns across 12 bases. As DNA, the CDR3 is TGTGCCAGCAGCTTACGGCGGACTAGCGGGGTCGGTGAGCAGTTCTTC. This sequence encodes CASSLRRTSGVGEQFF.